The 23 T cell receptor beta chains below come from one sample, sequenced in a study of blood T cell repertoires in COVID-19. The method was immunoSEQ multiplex PCR; TCRdb's version includes in-frame clones alone and lacks a portion of them. The sample lists roughly 66,000 clones, 91% occurring once. The material sequenced was peripheral blood. Source of these receptors: a human donor in a cohort sampled during active COVID-19.

The CDR3 nucleotides read TGTGCCAGCTCACCGGGTGTCAGGGTTGTAAGTGAAGCTTTCTTT. Translation gives CASSPGVRVVSEAFF. V usage is TRBV18 and J usage is TRBJ1-1, with D tentatively TRBD1 (5 bases). The CDR3 consists of 15 residues. Germline V gives CDR1 KGHSH, CDR2 LQKENI. Trimming left V 3 bases short and J 7 bases short, with 18 bases between. Based on the CDR3 plus reference TRBV18 and TRBJ1-1, the full variable domain is NAGVMQNPRHLVRRRGQEARLRCSPMKGHSHVYWYRQLPEEGLKFMVYLQKENIIDESGMPKERFSAEFPKEGPSILRIQQVVRGDSAAYFCASSPGVRVVSEAFFGQGTRLTVV.

The chain combines TRBV6-6 with TRBJ2-2; 7 bases map to TRBD1. V lost 6 bases to trimming and J lost 2 bases; unmatched junction nucleotides: 3. Per the germline V gene, CDR1 is MNHNY and CDR2 is SVGAGI (reference sequence). The length of the CDR3 is 14 residues. The DNA for the CDR3 is TGTGCCAGCAGAACAGGGGACAACACCGGGGAGCTGTTTTTT. Amino acid sequence: CASRTGDNTGELFF.

The chain has TRBV2 and TRBJ2-7; 8 nucleotides agree with TRBD2. The CDR3 has 14 amino acids. Germline CDR1 SNHLY, CDR2 FYNNEI. Germline trimming cut 11 bases from V and 2 bases from J; bases unmatched to any gene: 11. For the CDR3, the DNA is TGTGCCGGCAACCGGGCGGGGGGAGCCTACGAGCAGTACTTC. This gives the protein CAGNRAGGAYEQYF.

This clone was observed a few times. The chain couples TRBV9 to TRBJ1-6; 9 bases line up with TRBD1. This CDR3 region has 16 residues. Germline assignment: CDR1 SGDLS and CDR2 YYNGEE. With V trimmed by 0 bases and J by 7 bases, 5 bases remained unmatched. The CDR3 sequence is CASSVAWDRANSPLHF. DNA for the CDR3: TGTGCCAGCAGCGTAGCCTGGGACAGGGCCAATTCACCCCTCCACTTT.

This rearrangement joins TRBV7-2 to TRBJ2-2; 10 nucleotides align to TRBD2. Germline CDR1 is SGHTA and CDR2 is FQGNSA. Trimming took 5 bases from V and 5 from J; bases not matched to a gene: 5. The CDR3 has 15 amino acids. CDR3 amino acids: CASSEGLADTGELFF. In DNA, the CDR3 is TGTGCCAGCAGCGAAGGACTAGCGGATACCGGGGAGCTGTTTTTT.

The V gene is TRBV6-2 or TRBV6-3, the J gene TRBJ2-3, with D maybe TRBD2 (5 bases). Germline CDR1 is MNHEY and CDR2 is SVGEGT. V dropped 0 bases and J dropped 2 bases, with 9 bases sitting between them. The CDR3 contains 15 residues. The CDR3 reads CASSYSTGFTDTQYF. The DNA of the CDR3 is TGTGCCAGCAGTTACTCGACGGGATTCACAGATACGCAGTATTTT.

V gene TRBV9 combines with J gene TRBJ2-5; no definite D call. The CDR3 is 13 residues long. Germline CDR1 is SGDLS and CDR2 is YYNGEE. V dropped 3 bases and J dropped 3 bases, with 9 bases sitting between them. The CDR3 is CASSGLEKETQYF. The CDR3, as DNA: TGTGCCAGCAGCGGGCTAGAAAAAGAGACCCAGTACTTC.

This chain connects TRBV20-1 to TRBJ1-2, with unresolved D. The CDR3 spans 13 residues. V lost 3 bases and J 6 bases, leaving 14 bases between the germline ends. The germline gives CDR1 DFQATT, CDR2 SNEGSKA (reference sequence). This CDR3 is CSASWGELDGYTF. DNA of the CDR3: TGCAGTGCTAGTTGGGGAGAGCTGGATGGCTACACCTTC.

The chain carries TRBV19 and TRBJ1-2; 10 bases are a match to TRBD1. The CDR3 extends over 16 amino acids. The V gene's germline CDR1 is LNHDA and CDR2 SQIVND (reference sequence). After removal of 4 bases from V and 3 bases from J, the junction contained 8 bases not matched to a gene. The CDR3 sequence is CASSNRKTGGDYGYTF. CDR3 in DNA: TGTGCCAGTAGTAATCGAAAGACAGGGGGCGACTATGGCTACACCTTC. Full variable domain (missing parts from reference TRBV19 and TRBJ1-2): DGGITQSPKYLFRKEGQNVTLSCEQNLNHDAMYWYRQDPGQGLRLIYYSQIVNDFQKGDIAEGYSVSREKKESFPLTVTSAQKNPTAFYLCASSNRKTGGDYGYTFGSGTRLTVV.

This clone was seen only once. The chain's CDR3 is CASRATGRHEQYF. CDR3 nucleotides: TGTGCCAGTAGGGCTACAGGGCGCCACGAGCAGTACTTC. The chain links TRBV19 to TRBJ2-7, with D tentatively TRBD1 (6 bases). CDR1 is LNHDA and CDR2 is SQIVND in the germline V gene (reference sequence). With 6 bases removed from V and 5 bases from J, the gap between germline ends came to 14 bases. The CDR3 extends over 13 amino acids.

This rearrangement joins TRBV6-2 or TRBV6-3 to TRBJ2-2, with 9 nucleotides matching TRBD2. The CDR3 runs to 16 residues. From germline, CDR1 is MNHEY and CDR2 SVGEGT. With 2 bases clipped from V and 4 bases from J, the junction kept 5 bases outside the gene matches. CDR3 bases: TGTGCCAGCAGTTACGGGCTAGCGGGGCCCACCGGGGAGCTGTTTTTT. Residues: CASSYGLAGPTGELFF.

A remark on this clone: This CDR3 fails to terminate in the conserved phenylalanine or tryptophan, so it likely reflects a read error. The DNA is omitted, as the CDR3 cannot be located on it reliably, and the CDR3 follows TCRdb's listing. The chain joins TRBV5-8 to TRBJ2-3; TRBD2 was called by the table and not checked on the DNA. The CDR3 length equals 13 residues, ends included. Germline lookup yields CDR1 SGHTS and CDR2 YDEGEE. The CDR3 protein is CASSLDFSGRFRV.

V gene TRBV28 combines with J gene TRBJ2-7; 8 bases fit TRBD1. The CDR3 extends over 15 amino acids. Trimming removed 4 bases from V and 0 bases from J; junction bases left unmatched: 5. Germline CDR1 reads MDHEN; CDR2 reads SYDVKM. The CDR3 coding sequence is TGTGCCAGCAGTTCAGGGGGCGAGAGCTCCTACGAGCAGTACTTC. Protein sequence: CASSSGGESSYEQYF.

J is TRBJ2-7 and V is TRBV3-1 (or the pseudogene TRBV3-2); TRBD1 matches 8 bases. Germline V CDR1 and CDR2: LGHDT, YNNKEL (reference sequence). The CDR3 sequence is 17 residues long. V was clipped by 0 bases and J by 5 bases; unmatched bases: 12. This chain's CDR3 is CASSQEGDRSFRNEQYF. In DNA, the CDR3 is TGTGCCAGCAGCCAAGAAGGGGACAGGTCCTTTCGAAACGAGCAGTACTTC.

The chain carries TRBV19 and TRBJ2-5; D is perhaps TRBD2 (7 bases). Germline CDR1 is LNHDA and CDR2 is SQIVND (reference sequence). V lost 3 bases and J 5 bases, leaving 16 bases between the germline ends. The CDR3 has 15 amino acids. The CDR3, as DNA: TGTGCCAGTAGTATGGGGAGGGGGAGTGGGGAGACCCAGTACTTC. This gives the protein CASSMGRGSGETQYF. The entire variable domain, with the rest obtained from reference TRBV19 and TRBJ2-5, is as follows: DGGITQSPKYLFRKEGQNVTLSCEQNLNHDAMYWYRQDPGQGLRLIYYSQIVNDFQKGDIAEGYSVSREKKESFPLTVTSAQKNPTAFYLCASSMGRGSGETQYFGPGTRLLVL.

This clone was detected only once. This chain uses TRBV9 with TRBJ2-1; D is perhaps TRBD1 (6 bases). CDR1 and CDR2 from the germline V gene are SGDLS and YYNGEE. Trimming stripped 4 bases from V and 4 bases from J, with 12 bases between. This CDR3 has 14 residues. CDR3 nucleotides: TGTGCCAGCAGCCCCAGGACAGTTTACAATGAGCAGTTCTTC. As protein: CASSPRTVYNEQFF.

This clone came up once. The gene calls are TRBV7-2 and TRBJ1-3, with a possible D match to TRBD1 (6 bases). Germline V CDR1 and CDR2: SGHTA, FQGNSA. This CDR3 region has 17 residues. Trimming cost V 1 base and J 4 bases, with 17 bases left between them. The CDR3 nucleotides are TGTGCCAGCAGCTTAGGAGGGGCGGCAGGGGCCGGAAACACCATATATTTT. It is translated as CASSLGGAAGAGNTIYF.

This rearrangement joins TRBV19 to TRBJ1-4; D ambiguous. The ends were cut back, 5 bases at V and 3 bases at J, with 13 bases in the middle. This CDR3 is built from 15 residues. CDR1 and CDR2 from the germline V gene are LNHDA and SQIVND (reference sequence). CDR3 residues: CASSSTARANEKLFF. The CDR3 nucleotides read TGTGCCAGTAGTTCCACCGCCCGGGCTAATGAAAAACTGTTTTTT.

The V gene is TRBV7-9, the J gene TRBJ2-7; D may be TRBD2 (5 bases). Between the trimmed V and J ends, which lost 5 bases and 6 bases, there was a span of 11 bases. Germline-derived CDR1 and CDR2 are SEHNR and FQNEAQ (reference sequence). This CDR3 is built from 12 residues. The DNA of the CDR3 is TGTGCCAGCAGCGCTCAACGGGGCGAGCAGTACTTC. It translates to CASSAQRGEQYF.

V gene TRBV10-3 combines with J gene TRBJ2-1; D not resolved. This CDR3 comprises 12 residues. Looked up from germline, CDR1 is ENHRY and CDR2 is SYGVKD. Trimming took 5 bases from V and 8 from J, leaving 10 bases between them. The CDR3 region is CAISSSVYEQFF. CDR3 bases: TGTGCCATCAGTTCCAGTGTTTATGAGCAGTTCTTC.

V usage is TRBV30 and J usage is TRBJ2-5; D unclear. Between the trimmed V and J ends, which lost 0 bases and 2 bases, there was a span of 16 bases. This CDR3 is built from 16 residues. Looked up from germline, CDR1 is GTSNPN and CDR2 is SVGIG (reference sequence). The CDR3 bases are TGTGCCTGGAGTGTACCTCATACTGGTTGGCAAGAGACCCAGTACTTC. Encoded protein: CAWSVPHTGWQETQYF.

The rearrangement links TRBV7-9 to TRBJ1-4; D may be TRBD1 (5 bases). V gave up 5 bases and J gave up 4 bases, with 14 bases separating them. CDR3 size: 15 residues. The germline V gene has CDR1 SEHNR and CDR2 FQNEAQ (reference sequence). CDR3 sequence reads: CASSPEGRINEKLFF. The CDR3 coding sequence is TGTGCCAGCAGCCCGGAGGGGCGGATTAATGAAAAACTGTTTTTT.

The rearrangement joins TRBV6-2 or TRBV6-3 to TRBJ2-1; 8 positions agree with TRBD2. The CDR3 spans 15 residues. V dropped 5 bases and J dropped 5; count of bases not matched to a gene: 8. Germline CDR1 is MNHEY and CDR2 is SVGEGT. In nucleotides, the CDR3 is TGTGCCAGCAGTGACACCGGGACTAGTAACAATGAGCAGTTCTTC. It encodes CASSDTGTSNNEQFF.